The clone carrying this T cell receptor (beta chain) was counted a few times. Its antigen is currently unknown. The V gene's germline CDR1 is DFQATT and CDR2 SNEGSKA (reference sequence). The trim removed 0 bases at V and 5 bases at J, leaving 11 bases unmatched. This CDR3 is built from 16 residues. This entry is derived from a study of CD8 T cells in ankylosing spondylitis. Overall study results and limits: The authors reported significant enrichment of disease-linked clones in matched ankylosing spondylitis synovial fluid.

A quantitative 5'-RACE method, one with molecular barcodes, was used to make TCR beta libraries. TCRdb reprocessed the 5' RACE reads via MiXCR and lists one record per CDR3 protein. The sample lists hundreds of thousands of distinct CDR3 sequences; under 30% were seen once. The chain recombines TRBV20-1 with TRBJ2-5; 8 bases fit TRBD2. The sample comprised blood, either unsorted or a sorted T cell fraction (not recorded which). The receptor comes from a male donor with ankylosing spondylitis or in good health (not recorded which). The CDR3 here is CSARDRKREYYETQYF. In DNA form, the CDR3 reads TGCAGTGCTAGAGATCGGAAGCGGGAGTATTACGAGACCCAGTACTTC.